Listed below are T cell receptor beta chains from one sample, sequenced in a study of lymphopenia after photon versus proton radiotherapy. This table comes from immunoSEQ multiplex PCR, and its TCRdb copy is limited to in-frame clones, with some not included. The sample includes some 25,000 clones, around 86% of them seen just once. This specimen consisted of peripheral blood, obtained from a patient treated with photon-based radiotherapy. Receptors originate from a woman aged 45-65 years with pancreatic cancer. The CDR3 runs from the conserved cysteine through the conserved F or W. Each record gives: V gene, D gene, clone size, J gene, CDR3 length, CDR3 protein, CDR3 DNA. D genes are given only for firm matches. Only some rows state a clone size, as once, few, many or a class for expanded clones.

TRBV5-1	NA	NA	TRBJ2-5	13	CASSGSSEETQYF	TGCGCCAGCAGCGGATCCAGCGAGGAGACCCAGTACTTC
TRBV29-1	NA	NA	TRBJ2-1	15	CSVRPPRTGHNEQFF	TGCAGCGTGAGACCCCCCCGGACTGGCCACAATGAGCAGTTCTTC
TRBV10-1	TRBD2	NA	TRBJ2-7	14	CASSDRGTRSEQYF	TGCGCCAGCAGTGATAGGGGGACTAGATCCGAGCAGTACTTC
TRBV19	NA	NA	TRBJ2-3	14	CASSPGTGTDTQYF	TGTGCCAGTAGCCCTGGAACGGGCACAGATACGCAGTATTTT
TRBV29-1	NA	NA	TRBJ2-5	14	CSVEGGGYQETQYF	TGCAGCGTTGAAGGCGGTGGGTACCAAGAGACCCAGTACTTC
TRBV10-2	TRBD1	NA	TRBJ2-7	14	CASRPGQGAGEQYF	TGCGCCAGCAGGCCGGGACAGGGGGCAGGCGAGCAGTACTTC
TRBV5-5	NA	NA	TRBJ2-3	14	CASSLRDGTDTQYF	TGTGCCAGCAGCTTGAGGGATGGGACAGATACGCAGTATTTT
TRBV7-2	TRBD1	NA	TRBJ2-2	15	CATLGQGANSGELFF	TGTGCCACCTTGGGACAGGGTGCGAACTCCGGGGAGCTGTTTTTT
TRBV28	TRBD2	NA	TRBJ2-1	15	CASGGLAGGYNEQFF	TGTGCCAGCGGGGGACTAGCGGGAGGATACAATGAGCAGTTCTTC
TRBV19	TRBD1	NA	TRBJ1-1	14	CASRPGQGAMRTFF	TGTGCCAGTAGACCGGGACAGGGGGCAATGAGGACTTTCTTT
TRBV28	NA	NA	TRBJ1-4	15	CASSTRRWENEKLFF	TGTGCCAGCAGTACTCGTCGATGGGAGAATGAAAAACTGTTTTTT
TRBV7-2	NA	NA	TRBJ2-1	12	CASSLRGNEQFF	TGTGCCAGCAGCCTTCGTGGGAATGAGCAGTTCTTC
TRBV10-3	NA	NA	TRBJ2-5	12	CAISGLGETQYF	TGTGCCATCAGTGGACTAGGGGAGACCCAGTACTTC
TRBV5-8	NA	NA	TRBJ1-1	14	CASSRGPTNTEAFF	TGTGCCAGCAGCCGCGGGCCGACGAACACTGAAGCTTTCTTT
TRBV30	TRBD1	NA	TRBJ1-1	14	CAWSPGQYGTEAFF	TGTGCCTGGTCACCGGGACAGTATGGCACTGAAGCTTTCTTT
TRBV18	NA	NA	TRBJ2-5	14	CASSPIIGEETQYF	TGTGCCAGCTCACCAATAATAGGGGAAGAGACCCAGTACTTC
TRBV7-2	TRBD1	once	TRBJ2-7	15	CASSLEGTVSYEQYF	TGTGCCAGCAGCTTAGAAGGGACAGTATCCTACGAGCAGTACTTC
TRBV12-5	TRBD2	NA	TRBJ2-7	15	CAKVFLADLSYEQYF	TGTGCTAAAGTGTTTCTAGCGGACCTCTCCTACGAGCAGTACTTC
TRBV11-2	TRBD1	NA	TRBJ1-5	15	CASSLEAGGNQPQHF	TGTGCCAGCAGCTTAGAGGCAGGGGGAAATCAGCCCCAGCATTTT
TRBV6-4	TRBD2	NA	TRBJ2-1	15	CASSDSGTSYNEQFF	TGTGCCAGCAGTGATAGCGGGACCTCCTACAATGAGCAGTTCTTC
TRBV4-2	NA	NA	TRBJ2-7	15	CASSPRETSGDEQYF	TGTGCCAGCAGCCCACGGGAGACTAGTGGTGACGAGCAGTACTTC
TRBV9	TRBD2	once	TRBJ2-7	17	CASSPWSSSGRAGEQYF	TGTGCCAGCAGCCCCTGGTCCTCTAGCGGGAGGGCCGGGGAGCAGTACTTC
TRBV19	TRBD1	NA	TRBJ2-7	13	CASSRDRFFEQYF	TGTGCCAGTAGTAGGGACAGGTTTTTCGAGCAGTACTTC
TRBV19	NA	NA	TRBJ2-3	16	CASRELQGSGTDTQYF	TGTGCCAGTAGAGAACTACAGGGCAGCGGGACAGATACGCAGTATTTT
TRBV29-1	TRBD1	NA	TRBJ2-3	14	CSVEDRGVADTQYF	TGCAGCGTGGAGGACAGGGGAGTGGCAGATACGCAGTATTTT
TRBV4-2	TRBD2	NA	TRBJ2-1	20	CASSQGLAGVVGGSYNEQFF	TGTGCCAGCAGCCAAGGACTAGCGGGAGTAGTGGGGGGCTCCTACAATGAGCAGTTCTTC
TRBV4-3	NA	NA	TRBJ2-5	16	CASSQFITGGEETQYF	TGCGCCAGCAGCCAATTCATTACAGGGGGGGAAGAGACCCAGTACTTC
TRBV30	NA	NA	TRBJ1-2	13	CAQLPPGHYGYTF	TGTGCCCAACTACCCCCGGGCCACTATGGCTACACCTTC
TRBV11-2	NA	NA	TRBJ2-2	17	CASSLVGRIQTHRELFF	TGTGCCAGCAGCTTAGTAGGCCGAATACAAACCCACCGGGAGCTGTTTTTT
TRBV19	TRBD2	NA	TRBJ2-7	17	CASSIVASGRTYYEQYF	TGTGCCAGTAGTATAGTGGCTAGCGGGAGGACCTATTACGAGCAGTACTTC
TRBV29-1	TRBD2	NA	TRBJ2-1	14	CSSGGTGGPGEQFF	TGCAGCAGCGGGGGAACGGGAGGGCCTGGTGAGCAGTTCTTC
TRBV7-2	TRBD1	NA	TRBJ2-5	14	CASSFQTGVETQYF	TGTGCCAGCAGCTTTCAGACAGGGGTGGAGACCCAGTACTTC
TRBV15	NA	few	TRBJ1-1	16	CATSRGRRGRVAEAFF	TGTGCCACCAGCAGAGGACGAAGGGGCCGAGTCGCTGAAGCTTTCTTT
TRBV28	NA	NA	TRBJ2-5	12	CASRTGSQTQYF	TGTGCCAGCAGGACCGGGAGTCAGACCCAGTACTTC
TRBV7-2	NA	NA	TRBJ2-1	13	CASSPPSYNEQFF	TGTGCCAGCAGCCCGCCCTCCTACAATGAGCAGTTCTTC
TRBV5-6	NA	NA	TRBJ2-2	14	CASSTPRGTGELFF	TGTGCCAGCAGCACCCCCAGGGGAACCGGGGAGCTGTTTTTT